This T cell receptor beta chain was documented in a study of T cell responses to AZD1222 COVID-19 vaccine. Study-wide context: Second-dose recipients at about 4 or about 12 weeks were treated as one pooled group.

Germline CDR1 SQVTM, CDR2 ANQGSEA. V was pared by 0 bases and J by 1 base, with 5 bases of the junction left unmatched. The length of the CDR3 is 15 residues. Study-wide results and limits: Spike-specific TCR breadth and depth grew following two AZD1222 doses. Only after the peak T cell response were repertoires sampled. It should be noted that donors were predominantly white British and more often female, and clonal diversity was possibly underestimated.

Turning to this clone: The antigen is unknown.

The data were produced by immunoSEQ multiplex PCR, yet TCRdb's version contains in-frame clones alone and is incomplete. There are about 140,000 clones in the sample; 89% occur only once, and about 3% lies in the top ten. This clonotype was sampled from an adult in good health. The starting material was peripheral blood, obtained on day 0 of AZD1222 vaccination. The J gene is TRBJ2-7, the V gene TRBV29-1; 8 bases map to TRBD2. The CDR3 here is CSVEEDERESYEQYF. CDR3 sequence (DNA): TGCAGCGTTGAAGAGGACGAGCGGGAGTCCTACGAGCAGTACTTC.